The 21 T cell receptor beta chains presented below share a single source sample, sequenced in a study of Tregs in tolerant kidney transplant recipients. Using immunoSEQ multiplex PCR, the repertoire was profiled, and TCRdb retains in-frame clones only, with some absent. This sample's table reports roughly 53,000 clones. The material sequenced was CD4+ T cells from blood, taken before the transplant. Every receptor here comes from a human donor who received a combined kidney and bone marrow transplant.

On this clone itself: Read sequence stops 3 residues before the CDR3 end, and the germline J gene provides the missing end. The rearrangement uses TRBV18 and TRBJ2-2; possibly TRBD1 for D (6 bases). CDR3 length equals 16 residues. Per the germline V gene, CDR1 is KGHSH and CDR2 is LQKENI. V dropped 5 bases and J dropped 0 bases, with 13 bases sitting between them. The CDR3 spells CASSIRGRANTGELFF. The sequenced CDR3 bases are TGTGCCAGCTCAATCAGGGGCAGGGCGAACACCGGGGAG.

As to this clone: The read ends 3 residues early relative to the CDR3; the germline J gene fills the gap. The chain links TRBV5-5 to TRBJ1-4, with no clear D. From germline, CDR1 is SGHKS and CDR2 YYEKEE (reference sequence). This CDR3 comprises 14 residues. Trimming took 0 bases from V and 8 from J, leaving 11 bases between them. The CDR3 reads CASSLGLPGEKLFF. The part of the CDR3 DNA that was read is TGTGCCAGCAGCTTGGGGCTACCCGGGGAAAAA.

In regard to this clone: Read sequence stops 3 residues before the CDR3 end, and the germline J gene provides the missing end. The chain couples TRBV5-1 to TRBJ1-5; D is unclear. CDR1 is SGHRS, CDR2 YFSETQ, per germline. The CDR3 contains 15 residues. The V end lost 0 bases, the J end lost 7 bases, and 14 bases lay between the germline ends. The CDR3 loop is CASSLAGEEKQPQHF. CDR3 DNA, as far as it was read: TGCGCCAGCAGCTTGGCCGGGGAAGAGAAACAGCCC.

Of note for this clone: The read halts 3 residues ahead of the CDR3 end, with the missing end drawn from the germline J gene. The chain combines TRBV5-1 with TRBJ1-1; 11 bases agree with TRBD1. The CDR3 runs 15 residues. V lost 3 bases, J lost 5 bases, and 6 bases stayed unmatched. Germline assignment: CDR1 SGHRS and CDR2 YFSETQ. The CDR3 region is CASSSLGQGATEAFF. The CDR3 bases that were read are TGCGCCAGCAGCTCGCTCGGACAGGGGGCGACTGAA.

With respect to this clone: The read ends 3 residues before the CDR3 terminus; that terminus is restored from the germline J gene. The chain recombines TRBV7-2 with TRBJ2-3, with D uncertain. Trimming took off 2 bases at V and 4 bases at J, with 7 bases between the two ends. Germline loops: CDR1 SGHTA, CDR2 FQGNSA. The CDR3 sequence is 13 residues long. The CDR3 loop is CASSLRPADTQYF. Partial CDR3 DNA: TGTGCCAGCAGCTTAAGGCCCGCAGATACG.

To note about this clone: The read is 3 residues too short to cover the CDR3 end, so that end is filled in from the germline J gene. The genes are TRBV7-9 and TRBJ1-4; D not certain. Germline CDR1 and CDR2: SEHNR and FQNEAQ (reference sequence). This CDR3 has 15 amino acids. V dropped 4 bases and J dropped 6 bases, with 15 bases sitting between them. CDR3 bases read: TGTGCCAGCAGCTCGTCGGCGCCACGGGATGAAAAA. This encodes CASSSSAPRDEK. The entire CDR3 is CASSSSAPRDEKLFF.

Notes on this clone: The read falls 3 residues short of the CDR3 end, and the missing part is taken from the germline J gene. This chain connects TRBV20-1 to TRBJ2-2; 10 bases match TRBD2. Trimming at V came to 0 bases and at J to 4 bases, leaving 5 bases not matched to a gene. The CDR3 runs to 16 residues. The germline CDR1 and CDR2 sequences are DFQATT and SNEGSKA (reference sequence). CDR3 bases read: TGCAGTGCTAGAGATTCCCAGCGGGGGGGCACCGGGGAG. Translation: CSARDSQRGGTGE. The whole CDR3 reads CSARDSQRGGTGELFF.

CDR3 amino acids: CASRRGQVTGELFF. The CDR3 DNA, read in part, is TGTGCCAGCAGACGAGGACAGGTCACCGGGGAG. J is TRBJ2-2 and V is TRBV7-2, with 7 positions matching TRBD1. The missing CDR3 end, 3 residues past where the read stops, is filled in from the germline J gene. The germline V gene has CDR1 SGHTA and CDR2 FQGNSA. V trimming: 6 bases; J trimming: 4 bases; junction bases outside the gene matches: 5. This CDR3 contains 14 residues. Looking up the rest from reference TRBV7-2 and TRBJ2-2 gives the full variable domain: GAGVSQSPSNKVTEKGKDVELRCDPISGHTALYWYRQSLGQGLEFLIYFQGNSAPDKSGLPSDRFSAERTGGSVSTLTIQRTQQEDSAVYLCASRRGQVTGELFFGEGSRLTVL.

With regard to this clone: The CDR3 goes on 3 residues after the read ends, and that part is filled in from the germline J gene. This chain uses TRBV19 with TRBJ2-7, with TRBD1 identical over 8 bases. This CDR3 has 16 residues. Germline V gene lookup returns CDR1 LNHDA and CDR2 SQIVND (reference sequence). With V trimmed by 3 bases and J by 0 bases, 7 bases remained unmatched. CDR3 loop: CASSMGTGYISYEQYF. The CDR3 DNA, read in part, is TGTGCCAGTAGTATGGGGACAGGCTACATCTCCTACGAG.

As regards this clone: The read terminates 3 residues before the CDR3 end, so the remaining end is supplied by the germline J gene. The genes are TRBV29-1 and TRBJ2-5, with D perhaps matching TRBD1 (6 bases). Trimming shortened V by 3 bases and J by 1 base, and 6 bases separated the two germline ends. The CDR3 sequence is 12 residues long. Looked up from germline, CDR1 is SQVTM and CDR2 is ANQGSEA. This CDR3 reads CSVEGAQETQYF. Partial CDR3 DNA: TGCAGCGTTGAGGGGGCCCAAGAGACC.

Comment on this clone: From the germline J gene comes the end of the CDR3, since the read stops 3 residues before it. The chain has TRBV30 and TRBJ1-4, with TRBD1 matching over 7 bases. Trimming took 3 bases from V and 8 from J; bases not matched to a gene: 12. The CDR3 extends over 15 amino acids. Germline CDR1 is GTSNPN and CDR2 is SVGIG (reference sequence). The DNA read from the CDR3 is TGTGCCTGGAGCGGAGGGGGCCGTAGACAGGAAAAA. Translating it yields CAWSGGGRRQEK. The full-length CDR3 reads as CAWSGGGRRQEKLFF. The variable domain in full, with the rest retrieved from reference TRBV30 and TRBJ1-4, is SQTIHQWPATLVQPVGSPLSLECTVEGTSNPNLYWYRQAAGRGLQLLFYSVGIGQISSEVPQNLSASRPQDRQFILSSKKLLLSDSGFYLCAWSGGGRRQEKLFFGSGTQLSVL.

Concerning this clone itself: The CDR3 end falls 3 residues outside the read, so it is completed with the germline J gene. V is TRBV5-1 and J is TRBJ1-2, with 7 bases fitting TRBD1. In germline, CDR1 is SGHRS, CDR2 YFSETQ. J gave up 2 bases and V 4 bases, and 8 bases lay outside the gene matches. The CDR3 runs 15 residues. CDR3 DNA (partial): TGCGCCAGCAGCATAGCGCCGACAGGGAACTATGGC. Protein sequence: CASSIAPTGNYG. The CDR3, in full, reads CASSIAPTGNYGYTF. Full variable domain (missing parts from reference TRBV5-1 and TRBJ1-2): KAGVTQTPRYLIKTRGQQVTLSCSPISGHRSVSWYQQTPGQGLQFLFEYFSETQRNKGNFPGRFSGRQFSNSRSEMNVSTLELGDSALYLCASSIAPTGNYGYTFGSGTRLTVV.

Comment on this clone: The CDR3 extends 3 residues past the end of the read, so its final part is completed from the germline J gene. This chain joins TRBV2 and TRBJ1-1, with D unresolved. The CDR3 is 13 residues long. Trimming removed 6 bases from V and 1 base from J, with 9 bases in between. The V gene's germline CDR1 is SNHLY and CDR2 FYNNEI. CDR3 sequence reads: CASSRLKNTEAFF. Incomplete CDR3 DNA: TGTGCCAGCAGCCGACTCAAGAACACTGAA.

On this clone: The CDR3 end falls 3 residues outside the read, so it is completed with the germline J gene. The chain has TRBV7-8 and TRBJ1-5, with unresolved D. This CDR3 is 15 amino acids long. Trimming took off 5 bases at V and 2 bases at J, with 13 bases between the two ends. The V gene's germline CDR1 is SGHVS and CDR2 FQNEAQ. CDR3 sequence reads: CASSLQGSGNQPQHF. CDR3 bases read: TGTGCCAGCAGCCTTCAAGGCTCCGGCAATCAGCCC.

The CDR3: CAWSSSANTGELFF. The DNA read from the CDR3 is TGTGCCTGGAGTTCTAGCGCGAACACCGGGGAG. The chain is built from TRBV30 and TRBJ2-2; TRBD2 is a possible D gene (6 bases). The missing CDR3 end, 3 residues past where the read stops, is filled in from the germline J gene. This CDR3 is built from 14 residues. CDR1 and CDR2 from the germline V gene are GTSNPN and SVGIG (reference sequence). The V end lost 2 bases, the J end lost 0 bases, and 7 bases lay between the germline ends. Looking up the rest from reference TRBV30 and TRBJ2-2 gives the full variable domain: SQTIHQWPATLVQPVGSPLSLECTVEGTSNPNLYWYRQAAGRGLQLLFYSVGIGQISSEVPQNLSASRPQDRQFILSSKKLLLSDSGFYLCAWSSSANTGELFFGEGSRLTVL.

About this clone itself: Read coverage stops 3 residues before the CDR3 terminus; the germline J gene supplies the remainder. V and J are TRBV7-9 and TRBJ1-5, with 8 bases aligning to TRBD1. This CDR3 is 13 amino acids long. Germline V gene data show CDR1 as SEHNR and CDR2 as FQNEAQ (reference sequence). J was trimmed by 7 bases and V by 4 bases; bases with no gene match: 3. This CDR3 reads CASSSGGGQPQHF. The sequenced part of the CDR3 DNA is TGTGCCAGCAGCTCAGGGGGCGGGCAGCCC.

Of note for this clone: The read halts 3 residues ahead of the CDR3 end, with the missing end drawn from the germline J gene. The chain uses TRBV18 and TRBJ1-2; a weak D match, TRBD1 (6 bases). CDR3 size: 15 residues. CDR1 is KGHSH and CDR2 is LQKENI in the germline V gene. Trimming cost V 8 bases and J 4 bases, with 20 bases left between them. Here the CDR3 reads CASPETGQGSYGYTF. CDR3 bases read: TGTGCCAGCCCCGAAACGGGTCAGGGGAGCTATGGC. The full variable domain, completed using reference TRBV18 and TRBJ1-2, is NAGVMQNPRHLVRRRGQEARLRCSPMKGHSHVYWYRQLPEEGLKFMVYLQKENIIDESGMPKERFSAEFPKEGPSILRIQQVVRGDSAAYFCASPETGQGSYGYTFGSGTRLTVV.

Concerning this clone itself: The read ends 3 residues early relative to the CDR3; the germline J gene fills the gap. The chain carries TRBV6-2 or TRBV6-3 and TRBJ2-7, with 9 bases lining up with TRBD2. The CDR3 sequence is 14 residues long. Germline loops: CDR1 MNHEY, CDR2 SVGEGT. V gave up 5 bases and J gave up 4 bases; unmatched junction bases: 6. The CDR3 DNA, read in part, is TGTGCCAGCAGTCCGCCGGGACTAGCTTACGAG. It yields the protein CASSPPGLAYE. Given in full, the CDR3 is CASSPPGLAYEQYF.

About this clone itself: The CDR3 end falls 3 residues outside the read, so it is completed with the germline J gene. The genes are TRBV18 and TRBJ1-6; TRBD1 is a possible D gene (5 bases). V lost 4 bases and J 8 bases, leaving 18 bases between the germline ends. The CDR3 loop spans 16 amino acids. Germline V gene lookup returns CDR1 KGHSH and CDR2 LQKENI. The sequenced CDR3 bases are TGTGCCAGCTCACTACAACCCCCCGCGGGGGATTCACCC. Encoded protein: CASSLQPPAGDSP. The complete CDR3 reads CASSLQPPAGDSPLHF.

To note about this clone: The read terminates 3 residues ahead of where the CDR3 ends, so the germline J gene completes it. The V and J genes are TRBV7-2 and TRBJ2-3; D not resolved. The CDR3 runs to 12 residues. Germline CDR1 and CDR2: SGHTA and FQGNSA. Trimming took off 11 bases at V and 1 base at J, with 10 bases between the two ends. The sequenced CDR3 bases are TGTGCCGCCTCTACTGGCACAGATACG. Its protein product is CAASTGTDT. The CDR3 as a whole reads CAASTGTDTQYF. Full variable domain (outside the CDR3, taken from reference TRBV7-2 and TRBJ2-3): GAGVSQSPSNKVTEKGKDVELRCDPISGHTALYWYRQSLGQGLEFLIYFQGNSAPDKSGLPSDRFSAERTGGSVSTLTIQRTQQEDSAVYLCAASTGTDTQYFGPGTRLTVL.

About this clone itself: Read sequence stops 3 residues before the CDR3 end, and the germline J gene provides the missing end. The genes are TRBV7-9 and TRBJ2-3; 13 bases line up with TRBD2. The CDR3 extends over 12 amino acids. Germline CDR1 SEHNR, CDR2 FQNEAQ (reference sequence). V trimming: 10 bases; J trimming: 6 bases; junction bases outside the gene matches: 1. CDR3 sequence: CAMTSGGDTQYF. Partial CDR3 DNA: TGTGCCATGACTAGCGGGGGGGATACG.